Sequencing of this T cell receptor (beta chain) was carried out in a study of tumor-infiltrating lymphocytes in primary liver carcinoma. Study context: The neoplasms were of stage T1-T3 N0M0, with dimensions of about 4.2 to 10 cm across.

Overall study results and limits: Whereas tumor region pairs overlapped more, tumor-adjacent and tumor-blood pairs overlapped less.

The ends lost 6 bases at V and 1 base at J; junction bases unmatched: 7. The V gene's germline CDR1 is MDHEN and CDR2 SYDVKM. The CDR3 extends over 15 amino acids. TCR beta cDNA was reverse-transcribed from about 500 ng of total RNA. The reaction used a constant-region primer and ProtoScript II reverse transcriptase. Investigators got TCR beta libraries out of three nested multiplex PCR rounds, done with slightly modified ARM-PCR. Running about 11 cycles apiece, the first two PCR rounds relied on TRBV1-TRBV30 forward primers together with a C-beta reverse primer. One entry per CDR3 protein, called by TCRdb with MiXCR from the multiplex PCR reads. This sample has about 210,000 distinct CDR3 sequences, with less than 70% found just once. This clonotype appeared a few times. No antigen is known for it. Blood RNA came from unsorted whole blood; germline DNA was also extracted. Those patients suffered from chronic HBV infection and were treatment-naive.

Sequencing was performed on peripheral blood. The clonotype was recovered from a woman aged 60 to 75 with primary liver carcinoma and hepatitis B virus infection. V gene TRBV28 combines with J gene TRBJ2-7; 9 bases match TRBD1. The CDR3 DNA is TGTGCCAGCAGAAGCCGGGACAGGGCATCCTACGAGCAGTACTTC. Encoded protein: CASRSRDRASYEQYF.